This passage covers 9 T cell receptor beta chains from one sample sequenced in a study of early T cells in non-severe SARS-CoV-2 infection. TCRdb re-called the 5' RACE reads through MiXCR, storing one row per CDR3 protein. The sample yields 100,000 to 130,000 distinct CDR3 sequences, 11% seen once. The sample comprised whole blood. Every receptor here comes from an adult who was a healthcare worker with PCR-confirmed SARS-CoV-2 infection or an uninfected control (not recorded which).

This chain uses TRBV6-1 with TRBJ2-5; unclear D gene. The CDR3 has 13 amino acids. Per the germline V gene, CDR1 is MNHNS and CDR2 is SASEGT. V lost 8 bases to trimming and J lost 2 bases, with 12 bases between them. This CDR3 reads CASLQTSQETQYF. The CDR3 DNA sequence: TGTGCCAGCCTCCAGACATCGCAAGAGACCCAGTACTTC.

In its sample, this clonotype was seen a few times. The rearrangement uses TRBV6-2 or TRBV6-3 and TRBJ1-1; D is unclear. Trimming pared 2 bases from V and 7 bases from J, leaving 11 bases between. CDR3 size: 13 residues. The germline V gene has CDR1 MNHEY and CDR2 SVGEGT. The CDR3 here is CASSYDGVGEAFF. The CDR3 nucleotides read TGTGCCAGCAGTTACGACGGGGTCGGTGAAGCTTTCTTT.

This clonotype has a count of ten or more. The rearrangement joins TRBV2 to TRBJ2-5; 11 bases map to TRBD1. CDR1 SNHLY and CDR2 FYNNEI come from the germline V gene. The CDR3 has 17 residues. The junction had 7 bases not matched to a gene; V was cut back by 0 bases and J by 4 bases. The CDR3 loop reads CASSEAGQGAVRETQYF. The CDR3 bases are TGTGCCAGCAGTGAAGCCGGACAGGGGGCAGTCAGAGAGACCCAGTACTTC.

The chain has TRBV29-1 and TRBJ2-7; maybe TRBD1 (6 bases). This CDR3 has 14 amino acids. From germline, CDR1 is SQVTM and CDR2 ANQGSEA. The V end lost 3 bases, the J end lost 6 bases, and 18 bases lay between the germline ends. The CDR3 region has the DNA TGCAGCGTTGACCTCGGAGACAGGCCCAGCGAGCAGTACTTC. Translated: CSVDLGDRPSEQYF.

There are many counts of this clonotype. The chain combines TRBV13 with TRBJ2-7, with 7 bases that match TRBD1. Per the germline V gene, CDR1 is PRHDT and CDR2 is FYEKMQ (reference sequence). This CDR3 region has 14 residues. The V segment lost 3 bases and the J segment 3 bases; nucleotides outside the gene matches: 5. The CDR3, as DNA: TGTGCCAGCAGCTTCGCCAGACAGGGCTACGAGCAGTACTTC. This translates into CASSFARQGYEQYF.

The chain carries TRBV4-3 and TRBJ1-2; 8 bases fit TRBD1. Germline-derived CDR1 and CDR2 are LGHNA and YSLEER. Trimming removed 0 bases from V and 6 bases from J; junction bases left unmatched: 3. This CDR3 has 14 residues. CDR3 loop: CASSQDRQGHGYTF. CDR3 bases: TGCGCCAGCAGCCAAGATCGACAGGGGCATGGCTACACCTTC.

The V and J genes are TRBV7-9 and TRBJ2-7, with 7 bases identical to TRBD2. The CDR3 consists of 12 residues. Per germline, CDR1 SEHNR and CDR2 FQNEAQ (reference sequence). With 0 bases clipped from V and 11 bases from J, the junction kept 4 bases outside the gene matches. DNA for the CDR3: TGTGCCAGCAGCTTAGCACGAGGGAGGGAGTACTTC. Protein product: CASSLARGREYF.

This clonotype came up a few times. CDR3 in amino acids: CASSLIASASYNEQFF. CDR3 coding DNA: TGTGCCAGCAGCTTGATAGCCAGCGCCTCCTACAATGAGCAGTTCTTC. The rearrangement joins TRBV5-6 to TRBJ2-1, with D unclear. This CDR3 has 16 residues. Germline V gene sequence: CDR1 SGHDT, CDR2 YYEEEE. Trimming shortened V by 1 base and J by 0 bases, and 11 bases separated the two germline ends.

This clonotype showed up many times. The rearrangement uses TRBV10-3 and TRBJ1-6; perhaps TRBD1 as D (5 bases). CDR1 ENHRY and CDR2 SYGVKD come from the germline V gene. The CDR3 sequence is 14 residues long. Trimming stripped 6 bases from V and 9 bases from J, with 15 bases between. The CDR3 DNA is TGTGCCATCAGCCTAGAGCATCAGGGTTCACCCCTCCACTTT. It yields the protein CAISLEHQGSPLHF.